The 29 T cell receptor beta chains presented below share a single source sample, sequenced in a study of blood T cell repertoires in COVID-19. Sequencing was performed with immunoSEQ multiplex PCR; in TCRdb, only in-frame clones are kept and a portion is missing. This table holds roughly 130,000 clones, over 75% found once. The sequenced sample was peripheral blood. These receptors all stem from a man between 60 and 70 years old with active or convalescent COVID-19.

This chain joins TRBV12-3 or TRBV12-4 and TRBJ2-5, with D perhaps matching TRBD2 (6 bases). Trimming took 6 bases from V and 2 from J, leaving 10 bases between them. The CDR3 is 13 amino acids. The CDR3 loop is CASSRDSQETQYF. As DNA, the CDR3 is TGTGCCAGCAGCCGGGACTCGCAAGAGACCCAGTACTTC.

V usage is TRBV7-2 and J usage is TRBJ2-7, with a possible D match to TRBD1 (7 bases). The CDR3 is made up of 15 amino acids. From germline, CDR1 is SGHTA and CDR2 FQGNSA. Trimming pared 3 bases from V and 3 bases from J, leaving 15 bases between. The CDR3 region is CASSFRQGGGYEQYF. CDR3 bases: TGTGCCAGCAGCTTCCGACAGGGAGGCGGCTACGAGCAGTACTTC.

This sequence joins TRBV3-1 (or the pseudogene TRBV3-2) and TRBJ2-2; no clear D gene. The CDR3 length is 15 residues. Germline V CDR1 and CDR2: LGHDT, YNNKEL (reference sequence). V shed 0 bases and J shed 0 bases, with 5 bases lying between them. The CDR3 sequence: CASSQDSTNTGELFF. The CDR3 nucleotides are TGTGCCAGCAGCCAAGATAGTACGAACACCGGGGAGCTGTTTTTT.

CDR3 coding DNA: TGTGCCAGCAGCTCACGGACAGGGGGCTATCAGCCCCAGCATTTT. It encodes CASSSRTGGYQPQHF. The chain is built from TRBV7-2 and TRBJ1-5; 11 positions agree with TRBD1. V lost 4 bases to trimming and J lost 5 bases; unmatched junction nucleotides: 4. CDR3 length equals 15 residues. Germline CDR1 reads SGHTA; CDR2 reads FQGNSA. Using reference TRBV7-2 and TRBJ1-5 for the parts outside the CDR3, the full variable domain is GAGVSQSPSNKVTEKGKDVELRCDPISGHTALYWYRQSLGQGLEFLIYFQGNSAPDKSGLPSDRFSAERTGGSVSTLTIQRTQQEDSAVYLCASSSRTGGYQPQHFGDGTRLSIL.

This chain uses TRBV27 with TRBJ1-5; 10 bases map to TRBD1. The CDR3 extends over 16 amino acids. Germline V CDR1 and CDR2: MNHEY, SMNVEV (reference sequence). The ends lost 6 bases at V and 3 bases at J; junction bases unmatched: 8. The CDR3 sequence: CASRRLGQGFNQPQHF. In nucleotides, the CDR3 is TGTGCCAGCAGGAGGTTGGGACAGGGGTTCAATCAGCCCCAGCATTTT.

The CDR3 is CASSPLTGGLAGEQFF. CDR3 DNA sequence: TGTGCCAGCAGCCCTCTTACTGGAGGACTAGCCGGTGAGCAGTTCTTC. The V gene is TRBV7-8, the J gene TRBJ2-1; 8 bases are shared with TRBD2. There are 16 residues in the CDR3. V shed 5 bases, J shed 9 bases, and the junction held 15 bases outside the gene matches. Germline assignment: CDR1 SGHVS and CDR2 FQNEAQ.

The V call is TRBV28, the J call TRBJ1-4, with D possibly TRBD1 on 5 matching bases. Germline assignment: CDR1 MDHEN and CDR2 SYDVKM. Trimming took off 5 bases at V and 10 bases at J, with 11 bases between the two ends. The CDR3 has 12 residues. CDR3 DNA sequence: TGTGCCAGCAGTCTGGGGGGAGGAAAACTGTTTTTT. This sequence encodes CASSLGGGKLFF.

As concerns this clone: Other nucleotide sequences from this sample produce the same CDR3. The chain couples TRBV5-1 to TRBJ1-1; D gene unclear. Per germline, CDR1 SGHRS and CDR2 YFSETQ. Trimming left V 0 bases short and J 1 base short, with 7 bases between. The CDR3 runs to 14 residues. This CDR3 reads CASSLDAGNTEAFF. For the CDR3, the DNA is TGCGCCAGCAGCTTGGACGCGGGGAACACTGAAGCTTTCTTT.

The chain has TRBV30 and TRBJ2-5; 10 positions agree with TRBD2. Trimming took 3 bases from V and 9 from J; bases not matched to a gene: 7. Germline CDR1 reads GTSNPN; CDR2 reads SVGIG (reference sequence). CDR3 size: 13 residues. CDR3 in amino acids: CAWRTSGVLAQYF. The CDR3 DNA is TGTGCCTGGAGAACTAGCGGGGTCCTGGCCCAGTACTTC.

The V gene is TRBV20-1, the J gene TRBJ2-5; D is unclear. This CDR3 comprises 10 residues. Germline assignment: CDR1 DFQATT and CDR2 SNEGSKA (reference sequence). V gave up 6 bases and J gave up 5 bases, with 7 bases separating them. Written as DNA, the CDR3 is TGCAGTGCCTCACTGGAGACCCAGTACTTC. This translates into CSASLETQYF.

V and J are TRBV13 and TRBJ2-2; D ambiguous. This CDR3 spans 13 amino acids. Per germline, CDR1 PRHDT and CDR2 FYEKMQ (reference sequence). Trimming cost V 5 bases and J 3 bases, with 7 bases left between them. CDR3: CASSPRYTGELFF. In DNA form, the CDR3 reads TGTGCCAGCAGCCCGCGATACACCGGGGAGCTGTTTTTT.

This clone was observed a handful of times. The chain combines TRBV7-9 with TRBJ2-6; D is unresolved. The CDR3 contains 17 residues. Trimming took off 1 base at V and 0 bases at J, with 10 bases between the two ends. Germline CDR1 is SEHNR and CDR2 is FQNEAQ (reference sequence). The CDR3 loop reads CASSLDLRFSGANVLTF. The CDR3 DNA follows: TGTGCCAGCAGCTTAGATCTGAGATTCTCTGGGGCCAACGTCCTGACTTTC.

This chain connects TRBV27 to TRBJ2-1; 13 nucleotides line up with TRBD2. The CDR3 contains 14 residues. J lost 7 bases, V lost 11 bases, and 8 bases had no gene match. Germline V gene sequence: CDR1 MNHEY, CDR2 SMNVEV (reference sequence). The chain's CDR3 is CAVTGTSGKNEQFF. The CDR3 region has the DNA TGTGCCGTCACCGGGACTAGCGGGAAAAATGAGCAGTTCTTC.

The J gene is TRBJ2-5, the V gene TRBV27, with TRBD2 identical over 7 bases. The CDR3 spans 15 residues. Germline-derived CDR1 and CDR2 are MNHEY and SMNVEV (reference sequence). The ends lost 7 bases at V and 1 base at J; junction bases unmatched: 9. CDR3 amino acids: CASTRASGSQETQYF. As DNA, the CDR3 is TGTGCCAGCACGCGGGCTAGCGGTTCCCAAGAGACCCAGTACTTC.

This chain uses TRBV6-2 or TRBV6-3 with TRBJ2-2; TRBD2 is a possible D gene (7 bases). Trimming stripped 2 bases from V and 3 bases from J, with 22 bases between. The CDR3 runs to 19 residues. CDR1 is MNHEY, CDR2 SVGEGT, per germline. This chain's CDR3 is CASSYPNLRRGRDTGELFF. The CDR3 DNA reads TGTGCCAGCAGTTACCCTAACCTACGGAGGGGGAGGGACACCGGGGAGCTGTTTTTT.

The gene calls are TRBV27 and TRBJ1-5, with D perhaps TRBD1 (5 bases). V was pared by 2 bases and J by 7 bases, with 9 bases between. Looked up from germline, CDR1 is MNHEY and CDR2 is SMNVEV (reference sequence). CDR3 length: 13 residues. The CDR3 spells CASSLRGGQPQHF. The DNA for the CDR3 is TGTGCCAGCAGTTTAAGGGGAGGACAGCCCCAGCATTTT.

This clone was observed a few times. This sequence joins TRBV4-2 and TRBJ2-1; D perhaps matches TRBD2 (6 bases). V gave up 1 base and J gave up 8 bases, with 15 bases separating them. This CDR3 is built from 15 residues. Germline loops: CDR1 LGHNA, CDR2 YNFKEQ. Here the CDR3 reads CASSQGLVKGDEQFF. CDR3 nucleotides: TGTGCCAGCAGCCAAGGACTAGTTAAAGGGGATGAGCAGTTCTTC.

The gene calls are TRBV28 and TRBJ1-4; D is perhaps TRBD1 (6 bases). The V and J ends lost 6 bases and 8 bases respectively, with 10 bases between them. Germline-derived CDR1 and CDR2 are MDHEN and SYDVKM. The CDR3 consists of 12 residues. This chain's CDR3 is CASRTGREKLFF. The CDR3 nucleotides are TGTGCCAGCAGAACAGGGCGGGAAAAACTGTTTTTT.

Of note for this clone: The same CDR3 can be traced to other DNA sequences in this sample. Here the CDR3 reads CASSHTSGSYEQYF. The CDR3 DNA follows: TGCGCCAGCAGCCATACTAGCGGGAGCTACGAGCAGTACTTC. The chain carries TRBV4-3 and TRBJ2-7; 11 bases line up with TRBD2. With V trimmed by 3 bases and J by 3 bases, 1 base remained unmatched. Looked up from germline, CDR1 is LGHNA and CDR2 is YSLEER. This CDR3 is built from 14 residues.

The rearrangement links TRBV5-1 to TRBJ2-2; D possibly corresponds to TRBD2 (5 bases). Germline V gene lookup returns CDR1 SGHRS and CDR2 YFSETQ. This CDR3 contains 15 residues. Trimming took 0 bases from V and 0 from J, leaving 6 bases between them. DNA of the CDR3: TGCGCCAGCAGCTTGGGGAGGTCGAACACCGGGGAGCTGTTTTTT. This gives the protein CASSLGRSNTGELFF.

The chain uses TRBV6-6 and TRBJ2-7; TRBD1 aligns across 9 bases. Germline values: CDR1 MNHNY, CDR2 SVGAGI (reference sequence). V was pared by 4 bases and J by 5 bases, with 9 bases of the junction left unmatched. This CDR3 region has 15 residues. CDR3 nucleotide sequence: TGTGCCAGCAGTTGGGGGACAGGGAAGAGCGACGAGCAGTACTTC. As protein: CASSWGTGKSDEQYF.

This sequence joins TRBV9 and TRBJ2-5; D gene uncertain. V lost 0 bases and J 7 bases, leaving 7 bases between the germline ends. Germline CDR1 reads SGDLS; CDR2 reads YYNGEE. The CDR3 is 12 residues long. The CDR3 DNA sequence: TGTGCCAGCAGCGTAGCCGGGTCGACCCAGTACTTC. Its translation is CASSVAGSTQYF.

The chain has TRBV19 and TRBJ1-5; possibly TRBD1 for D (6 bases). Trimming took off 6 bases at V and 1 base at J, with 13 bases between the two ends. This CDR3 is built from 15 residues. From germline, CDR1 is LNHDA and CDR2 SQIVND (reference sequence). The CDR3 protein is CASSWGRLSNQPQHF. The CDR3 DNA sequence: TGTGCCAGTAGCTGGGGGCGGTTAAGCAATCAGCCCCAGCATTTT.

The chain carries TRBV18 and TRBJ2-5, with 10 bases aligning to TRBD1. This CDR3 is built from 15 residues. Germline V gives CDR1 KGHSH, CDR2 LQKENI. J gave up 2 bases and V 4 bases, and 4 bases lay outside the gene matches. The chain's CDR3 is CASSRPGQGQETQYF. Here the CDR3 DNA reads TGTGCCAGCTCACGACCGGGACAGGGGCAAGAGACCCAGTACTTC.

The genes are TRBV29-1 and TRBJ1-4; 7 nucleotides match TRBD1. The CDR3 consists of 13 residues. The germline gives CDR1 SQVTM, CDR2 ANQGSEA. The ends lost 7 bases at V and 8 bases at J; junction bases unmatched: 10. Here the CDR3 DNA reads TGCAGCGCAGCTCGGGTAGGGGGCGAAAAACTGTTTTTT. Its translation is CSAARVGGEKLFF.

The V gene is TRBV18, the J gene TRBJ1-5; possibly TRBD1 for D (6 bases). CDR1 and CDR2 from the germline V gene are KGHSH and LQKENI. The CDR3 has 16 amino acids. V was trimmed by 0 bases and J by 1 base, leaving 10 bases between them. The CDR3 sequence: CASSPPPGESNQPQHF. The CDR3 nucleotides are TGTGCCAGCTCACCACCGCCAGGGGAGAGCAATCAGCCCCAGCATTTT.

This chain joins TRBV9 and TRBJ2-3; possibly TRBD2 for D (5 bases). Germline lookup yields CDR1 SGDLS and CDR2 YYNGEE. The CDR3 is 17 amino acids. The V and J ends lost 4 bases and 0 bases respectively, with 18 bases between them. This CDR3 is CASSPTWASGSTDTQYF. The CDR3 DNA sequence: TGTGCCAGCAGCCCGACCTGGGCAAGCGGTAGCACAGATACGCAGTATTTT.

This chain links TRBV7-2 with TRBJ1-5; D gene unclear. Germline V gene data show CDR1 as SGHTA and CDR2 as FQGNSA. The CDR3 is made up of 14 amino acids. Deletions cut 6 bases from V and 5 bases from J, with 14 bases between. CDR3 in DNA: TGTGCCAGCAGTTCTGGATCTGGAGATCAGCCCCAGCATTTT. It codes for CASSSGSGDQPQHF.

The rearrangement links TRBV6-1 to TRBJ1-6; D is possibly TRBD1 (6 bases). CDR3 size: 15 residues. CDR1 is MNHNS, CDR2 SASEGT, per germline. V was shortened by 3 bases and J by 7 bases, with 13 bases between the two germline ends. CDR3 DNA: TGTGCCAGCAGTGATCGCAGGGGCGAGAATTCACCCCTCCACTTT. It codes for CASSDRRGENSPLHF.